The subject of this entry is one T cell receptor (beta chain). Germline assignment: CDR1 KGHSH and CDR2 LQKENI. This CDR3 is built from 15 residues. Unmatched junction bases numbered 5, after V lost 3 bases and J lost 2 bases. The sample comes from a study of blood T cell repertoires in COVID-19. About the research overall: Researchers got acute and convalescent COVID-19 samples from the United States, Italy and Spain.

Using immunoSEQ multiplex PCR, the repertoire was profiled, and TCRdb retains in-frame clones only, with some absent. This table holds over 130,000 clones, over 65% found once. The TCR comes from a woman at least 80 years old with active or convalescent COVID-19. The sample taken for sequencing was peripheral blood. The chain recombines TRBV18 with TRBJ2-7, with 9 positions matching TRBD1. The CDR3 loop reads CASSPTTGGPYEQYF. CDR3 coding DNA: TGTGCCAGCTCACCCACCACAGGGGGCCCCTACGAGCAGTACTTC. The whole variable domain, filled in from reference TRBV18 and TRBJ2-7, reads NAGVMQNPRHLVRRRGQEARLRCSPMKGHSHVYWYRQLPEEGLKFMVYLQKENIIDESGMPKERFSAEFPKEGPSILRIQQVVRGDSAAYFCASSPTTGGPYEQYFGPGTRLTVT.